These T cell receptor beta chains were read from a single sample in a study of cytomegalovirus exposure and HLA in healthy donors. TCRdb keeps only in-frame clones here, not all; method: immunoSEQ multiplex PCR. The profile shows some 150,000 clones, about 78% of them singletons. Input material: PBMCs. Receptor source: a male donor in good health and CMV-seronegative. Each CDR3 is given with its conserved first and last residue. D genes are given only for firm matches. Only some rows state a clone size, as once, few, many or a class for expanded clones.

V	D	length	size	J	CDR3	DNA
TRBV2	NA	14	NA	TRBJ1-4	CASTIEATNEKLFF	TGTGCCAGCACTATCGAAGCAACTAATGAAAAACTGTTTTTT
TRBV4-1	NA	15	NA	TRBJ1-3	CASSLLGLSGNTIYF	TGCGCCAGCAGCCTACTGGGCCTCTCTGGAAACACCATATATTTT
TRBV7-8	NA	14	NA	TRBJ2-2	CASSHGTDTGELFF	TGTGCCAGCAGCCACGGGACTGACACCGGGGAGCTGTTTTTT
TRBV7-3	NA	13	NA	TRBJ2-5	CASSFTGQETQYF	TGTGCCAGCAGCTTTACAGGGCAAGAGACCCAGTACTTC
TRBV10-3	TRBD1	14	NA	TRBJ2-2	CAISGTENTGELFF	TGTGCCATCAGCGGGACAGAGAACACCGGGGAGCTGTTTTTT
TRBV7-2	TRBD1	14	NA	TRBJ1-4	CASSPTGVNEKLFF	TGTGCCAGCAGCCCGACAGGGGTTAATGAAAAACTGTTTTTT
TRBV29-1	NA	16	NA	TRBJ1-1	CSVGRAQGNMNTEAFF	TGCAGCGTTGGCCGCGCGCAGGGGAACATGAACACTGAAGCTTTCTTT
TRBV27	NA	14	NA	TRBJ1-2	CASSPRGGLSGYTF	TGTGCCAGCAGCCCCCGGGGGGGGCTATCTGGCTACACCTTC
TRBV5-4	TRBD1	13	once	TRBJ1-1	CASSMTGGNEAFF	TGTGCCAGCAGCATGACAGGGGGCAATGAAGCTTTCTTT
TRBV30	NA	14	few	TRBJ2-2	CAWSRDTNTGELFF	TGTGCCTGGAGTCGTGACACGAACACCGGGGAGCTGTTTTTT
TRBV4-1	TRBD2	16	NA	TRBJ2-1	CASSQDGGGSYNEQFF	TGCGCCAGCAGCCAAGATGGGGGGGGTTCCTACAATGAGCAGTTCTTC
TRBV19	NA	14	NA	TRBJ1-1	CASSIGPLNTEAFF	TGTGCCAGTAGTATAGGGCCGTTGAACACTGAAGCTTTCTTT
TRBV7-3	NA	13	few	TRBJ2-7	CASSLTGAREQYF	TGTGCCAGCAGCTTAACAGGGGCTCGCGAGCAGTACTTC
TRBV18	TRBD1	15	NA	TRBJ2-7	CASSPGQGASYEQYF	TGTGCCAGCTCACCCGGACAGGGGGCATCCTACGAGCAGTACTTC
TRBV11-2	TRBD1	17	NA	TRBJ2-7	CASSFPRAGQGSYEQYF	TGTGCCAGCAGCTTTCCCAGGGCGGGACAGGGGAGCTACGAGCAGTACTTC
TRBV4-1	NA	14	NA	TRBJ1-2	CASSQEGQTYGYTF	TGCGCCAGCAGCCAAGAGGGGCAGACCTATGGCTACACCTTC
TRBV7-8	NA	13	few	TRBJ2-7	CASSSRTTYGEYF	TGTGCCAGCAGCTCCAGGACTACTTACGGGGAGTACTTC
TRBV10-1	NA	14	NA	TRBJ1-1	CASSEHGTNTEAFF	TGCGCCAGCAGTGAGCACGGGACTAACACTGAAGCTTTCTTT
TRBV4-3	TRBD1	14	NA	TRBJ2-2	CASSTTGGHGELFF	TGCGCCAGCAGTACCACAGGGGGGCACGGGGAGCTGTTTTTT
TRBV29-1	NA	12	once	TRBJ2-7	CSVYGEGYEQYF	TGCAGCGTTTACGGGGAAGGGTACGAGCAGTACTTC
TRBV27	NA	16	NA	TRBJ1-2	CASSLSTRSLNYGYTF	TGTGCCAGCAGTTTATCGACGAGGTCCCTTAACTATGGCTACACCTTC
TRBV6-5	NA	15	NA	TRBJ2-3	CASSPDFPHTDTQYF	TGTGCCAGCAGCCCGGACTTTCCCCACACAGATACGCAGTATTTT
TRBV18	NA	14	NA	TRBJ1-5	CASSPAAVNQPQHF	TGTGCCAGCTCACCGGCGGCCGTTAATCAGCCCCAGCATTTT
TRBV7-3	TRBD1	13	NA	TRBJ1-2	CASSSAGGYGYTF	TGTGCCAGCAGCTCAGCAGGGGGGTATGGCTACACCTTC
TRBV5-1	TRBD1	13	NA	TRBJ2-7	CASSRTGNYEQYF	TGCGCCAGCAGCAGGACAGGCAATTACGAGCAGTACTTC
TRBV2	NA	12	NA	TRBJ2-7	CASSNPGYEQYF	TGTGCCAGCAGTAACCCAGGCTACGAGCAGTACTTC
TRBV7-9	TRBD1	16	few	TRBJ1-1	CASSLATGGLGTEAFF	TGTGCCAGCAGCTTAGCTACAGGGGGCTTGGGCACTGAAGCTTTCTTT
TRBV6-1	NA	15	NA	TRBJ2-7	CASSEASSSDYEQYF	TGTGCCAGCAGTGAAGCATCTAGTTCGGATTACGAGCAGTACTTC
TRBV4-1	TRBD1	16	NA	TRBJ1-2	CARSQGGPGQGFGYTF	TGCGCCCGCAGCCAAGGCGGGCCGGGACAGGGATTTGGCTACACCTTC
TRBV6-5	NA	13	NA	TRBJ1-1	CASSYSMNTEAFF	TGTGCCAGCAGTTACTCTATGAACACTGAAGCTTTCTTT
TRBV4-2	TRBD1	19	NA	TRBJ1-5	CASSQQGQQLDGVNQPQHF	TGTGCCAGCAGCCAACAGGGACAGCAACTAGATGGGGTTAATCAGCCCCAGCATTTT
TRBV7-9	NA	16	NA	TRBJ2-3	CASNQNTPSPPDTQYF	TGTGCCAGCAACCAAAACACGCCATCTCCCCCAGATACGCAGTATTTT
TRBV10-3	TRBD2	16	NA	TRBJ2-5	CAFRGTGTSGAETQYF	TGTGCCTTCAGGGGCACCGGGACTAGCGGGGCAGAGACCCAGTACTTC
TRBV7-3	TRBD2	15	once	TRBJ2-3	CASSLKVGGTDTQYF	TGTGCCAGCAGCTTAAAGGTGGGGGGGACAGATACGCAGTATTTT
TRBV29-1	NA	13	once	TRBJ2-5	CSAYRVSGKTQYF	TGCAGCGCCTACAGGGTGTCCGGGAAGACCCAGTACTTC
TRBV19	NA	16	NA	TRBJ2-6	CASRGGQHSGANVLTF	TGTGCCAGTAGGGGAGGCCAGCACTCTGGGGCCAACGTCCTGACTTTC
TRBV7-3	TRBD1	15	NA	TRBJ1-1	CASSPGGQGKAEAFF	TGTGCCAGCAGCCCAGGGGGCCAGGGAAAGGCTGAAGCTTTCTTT
TRBV19	NA	13	NA	TRBJ1-2	CASRVLSGYGYTF	TGTGCCAGTAGGGTTTTATCGGGGTATGGCTACACCTTC
TRBV13	TRBD1	15	NA	TRBJ1-1	CASSYNINRGREAFF	TGTGCCAGCAGTTACAATATTAACAGGGGGCGAGAAGCTTTCTTT
TRBV5-6	NA	16	once	TRBJ2-2	CASSLVVGAYTGELFF	TGTGCCAGCAGCTTGGTTGTGGGGGCTTACACCGGGGAGCTGTTTTTT
TRBV19	NA	14	NA	TRBJ1-1	CASSIGALYTEAFF	TGTGCCAGTAGTATAGGGGCCTTGTACACTGAAGCTTTCTTT
TRBV11-1	TRBD2	16	NA	TRBJ2-5	CASRPGLAGFQETQYF	TGTGCCAGCAGACCCGGACTAGCGGGGTTCCAAGAGACCCAGTACTTC
TRBV6-4	TRBD2	14	NA	TRBJ2-1	CATAVGLANNEQFF	TGTGCCACAGCTGTCGGACTAGCGAACAATGAGCAGTTCTTC
TRBV5-8	NA	16	NA	TRBJ2-6	CASRSQVLYGANVLTF	TGTGCCAGCAGGTCACAGGTCCTTTATGGGGCCAACGTCCTGACTTTC
TRBV2	NA	15	few	TRBJ1-3	CASSPTGSDGNTIYF	TGTGCCAGCAGTCCTACAGGGTCGGATGGAAACACCATATATTTT
TRBV27	NA	13	NA	TRBJ2-7	CASSIYNSYEQYF	TGTGCCAGCAGTATATACAACTCCTACGAGCAGTACTTC
TRBV6-6	TRBD1	15	few	TRBJ2-7	CASSHTGQGSYEQYF	TGTGCCAGCAGTCACACGGGACAGGGGAGCTACGAGCAGTACTTC
TRBV6-5	TRBD2	15	NA	TRBJ2-1	CASSRAGVTYNEQFF	TGTGCCAGCAGTCGAGCGGGGGTCACCTACAATGAGCAGTTCTTC
TRBV15	NA	15	once	TRBJ1-4	CATSGNSEGNEKLFF	TGTGCCACCAGCGGTAATTCTGAGGGTAATGAAAAACTGTTTTTT
TRBV11-1	NA	13	NA	TRBJ1-4	CASSLLTGEKLFF	TGTGCCAGCAGCCTCCTAACCGGGGAAAAACTGTTTTTT
TRBV15	TRBD1	13	NA	TRBJ1-1	CATKQGTNTEAFF	TGTGCCACCAAACAGGGGACGAACACTGAAGCTTTCTTT
TRBV7-2	TRBD2	16	NA	TRBJ2-3	CASSRLTSGSLDTQYF	TGTGCCAGCAGCCGACTTACTAGCGGGAGTTTGGATACGCAGTATTTT
TRBV6-1	TRBD1	14	NA	TRBJ1-2	CASSAGQGGYGYTF	TGTGCCAGCAGTGCGGGACAGGGAGGCTATGGCTACACCTTC
TRBV30	TRBD1	12	few	TRBJ1-3	CAWNRGGNTIYF	TGTGCCTGGAACAGGGGTGGAAACACCATATATTTT
TRBV19	TRBD2	19	NA	TRBJ2-1	CASSMTSALTMSSYNEQFF	TGTGCCAGTAGTATGACTAGCGCGCTGACAATGAGCTCCTACAATGAGCAGTTCTTC
TRBV11-2	NA	15	NA	TRBJ1-3	CASSAGQGSGNTIYF	TGTGCCAGCAGCGCGGGGCAGGGTTCTGGAAACACCATATATTTT
TRBV5-1	TRBD1	19	NA	TRBJ2-4	CASSLAGGDRDNAENIQYF	TGCGCCAGCAGCTTGGCCGGAGGGGACAGGGATAATGCGGAAAACATTCAGTACTTC
TRBV7-6	NA	14	NA	TRBJ2-7	CASSLGGKVDEQYF	TGTGCCAGCAGCTTAGGCGGGAAAGTGGACGAGCAGTACTTC
TRBV11-2	TRBD2	16	few	TRBJ2-1	CASSRSGGVLYNEQFF	TGTGCCAGCAGCCGTAGCGGGGGGGTCTTATACAATGAGCAGTTCTTC
TRBV5-8	NA	15	NA	TRBJ2-7	CASSPRDSSSHEQYF	TGTGCCAGCAGCCCCCGGGACTCCTCCTCCCACGAGCAGTACTTC